A single sample gave rise to the 28 T cell receptor beta chains below, sequenced in a study of Ad26.COV2.S vaccination and SARS-CoV-2 variants. Assay: immunoSEQ multiplex PCR; the TCRdb copy retains only in-frame clones and omits some. The repertoire has around 300,000 clones, 65% to 90% of them found once; the top ten carry approximately 11%. The treatment was: approximately 18 received Ad26.COV2.S at low or high dose, single or two shots; 5 received placebo; per-sample allocation not given. Collection of samples fell on day 63 after the first vaccine or placebo injection. The material was peripheral blood, obtained in a trial of Ad26.COV2.S vaccine versus placebo. The receptors originated from a person aged 18-60 years who received the Ad26.COV2.S COVID-19 vaccine or a placebo.

V usage is TRBV2 and J usage is TRBJ2-7, with D maybe TRBD1 (7 bases). The V gene's germline CDR1 is SNHLY and CDR2 FYNNEI. The CDR3 is 14 residues long. Between the trimmed V and J ends, which lost 7 bases and 0 bases, there was a span of 13 bases. The CDR3 sequence is CASTPGDSSYEQYF. CDR3 nucleotides: TGTGCCAGCACCCCGGGGGACAGCTCCTACGAGCAGTACTTC.

J is TRBJ2-7 and V is TRBV7-8; the match to TRBD2 covers 8 bases. V shed 5 bases and J 5 bases; nucleotides not matched to a gene: 11. Germline-derived CDR1 and CDR2 are SGHVS and FQNEAQ. This CDR3 region has 15 residues. The CDR3 region has the DNA TGTGCCAGCAGCGGGTTGCGGGGGGCGTACCACGAGCAGTACTTC. The encoded protein is CASSGLRGAYHEQYF.

A single count supports this clone. This sequence joins TRBV28 and TRBJ1-1; TRBD1 might be the D (5 bases). Deletions cut 2 bases from V and 6 bases from J, with 16 bases between. The CDR3 runs to 15 residues. The germline CDR1 and CDR2 sequences are MDHEN and SYDVKM. CDR3 region: CASSLNYGGRAEAFF. CDR3 DNA: TGTGCCAGCAGTTTAAACTATGGGGGGAGGGCTGAAGCTTTCTTT.

The chain is built from TRBV2 and TRBJ2-4; D may be TRBD1 or TRBD2 (6 bases each). The CDR3 extends over 15 amino acids. From germline, CDR1 is SNHLY and CDR2 FYNNEI. The ends were cut back, 5 bases at V and 5 bases at J, with 16 bases in the middle. The chain's CDR3 is CASSSRGTPENIQYF. As DNA, the CDR3 is TGTGCCAGCAGTTCCCGGGGGACACCTGAAAACATTCAGTACTTC.

A single count supports this clone. This sequence joins TRBV6-6 and TRBJ2-7; 7 bases are shared with TRBD1. This CDR3 spans 14 amino acids. Germline V gives CDR1 MNHNY, CDR2 SVGAGI (reference sequence). V shed 6 bases and J 2 bases; nucleotides not matched to a gene: 7. CDR3: CASSGLTGTYEQYF. The CDR3 DNA reads as TGTGCCAGCAGCGGATTGACAGGGACCTACGAGCAGTACTTC.

The sample holds one count of this clone. The J gene is TRBJ2-7, the V gene TRBV10-1; 10 bases map to TRBD1. The trim removed 6 bases at V and 7 bases at J, leaving 6 bases unmatched. CDR1 WNHNN and CDR2 SYGVQD come from the germline V gene (reference sequence). The CDR3 length is 13 residues. In DNA form, the CDR3 reads TGCGCCAGCAGAGGGACAGGGGTGGCGGAGCAGTACTTC. Protein: CASRGTGVAEQYF.

The genes are TRBV7-2 and TRBJ2-1, with D uncertain. CDR3 length: 15 residues. V was clipped by 1 base and J by 9 bases, with 16 bases between them. CDR1 is SGHTA and CDR2 is FQGNSA in the germline V gene. The CDR3 coding sequence is TGTGCCAGCAGCTTAGTTTCGAGCCCTCCGGGTGAGCAGTTCTTC. Translated, it gives CASSLVSSPPGEQFF.

The CDR3 is CASSLGRSYNEQFF. In nucleotides, the CDR3 is TGTGCCAGCAGCTTAGGACGGAGCTACAATGAGCAGTTCTTC. The chain employs TRBV9 and TRBJ2-1; no clear D gene. V was trimmed by 4 bases and J by 3 bases, leaving 11 bases between them. CDR1 is SGDLS, CDR2 YYNGEE, per germline. The CDR3 spans 14 residues.

DNA of the CDR3: TGTGCCAGCAGCTTAGCTACGCAGGTCGATGAGCAGTTCTTC. Translated, it gives CASSLATQVDEQFF. The gene calls are TRBV7-2 and TRBJ2-1; no clear D. The CDR3 contains 14 residues. V gave up 0 bases and J gave up 8 bases, with 11 bases separating them. The germline V gene has CDR1 SGHTA and CDR2 FQGNSA.

The chain recombines TRBV9 with TRBJ2-2, with 7 bases identical to TRBD2. This CDR3 comprises 16 residues. The germline gives CDR1 SGDLS, CDR2 YYNGEE. V shed 4 bases, J shed 1 base, and the junction held 7 bases outside the gene matches. The CDR3 region has the DNA TGTGCCAGCAGCATCCGAAGGGAGGGGAACACCGGGGAGCTGTTTTTT. Translating it yields CASSIRREGNTGELFF.

The V call is TRBV18, the J call TRBJ1-1; tentatively, D is TRBD1 (5 bases). Germline V gene lookup returns CDR1 KGHSH and CDR2 LQKENI. V was cut by 4 bases and J by 1 base, with 13 bases left in between. The CDR3 extends over 15 amino acids. The CDR3 here is CASSLWGTGNTEAFF. The CDR3 DNA follows: TGTGCCAGCTCACTTTGGGGGACTGGGAACACTGAAGCTTTCTTT. The full variable domain, with the rest looked up from reference TRBV18 and TRBJ1-1, is NAGVMQNPRHLVRRRGQEARLRCSPMKGHSHVYWYRQLPEEGLKFMVYLQKENIIDESGMPKERFSAEFPKEGPSILRIQQVVRGDSAAYFCASSLWGTGNTEAFFGQGTRLTVV.

The chain couples TRBV6-5 to TRBJ2-5; 7 positions agree with TRBD1. Germline V gene lookup returns CDR1 MNHEY and CDR2 SVGAGI. This CDR3 comprises 15 residues. V lost 6 bases to trimming and J lost 2 bases; unmatched junction nucleotides: 9. DNA of the CDR3: TGTGCCAGCAGCCGACAGGGAGTATTTCAAGAGACCCAGTACTTC. This gives the protein CASSRQGVFQETQYF.

This clone was observed a single time. The chain employs TRBV19 and TRBJ2-4, with D unclear. Per the germline V gene, CDR1 is LNHDA and CDR2 is SQIVND (reference sequence). The length of the CDR3 is 16 residues. V was clipped by 1 base and J by 0 bases, with 10 bases between them. CDR3 protein: CASSIVASLAKNIQYF. The CDR3 nucleotides read TGTGCCAGTAGTATAGTTGCCAGCCTAGCCAAAAACATTCAGTACTTC.

This clone was recorded once. V gene TRBV19 combines with J gene TRBJ2-4, with no clear D. Between the trimmed V and J ends, which lost 7 bases and 8 bases, there was a span of 18 bases. Germline loops: CDR1 LNHDA, CDR2 SQIVND (reference sequence). CDR3 length: 14 amino acids. The CDR3 bases are TGTGCCAGTAAAAACGGTCTTGAGTGGGACATTCAGTACTTC. Translation: CASKNGLEWDIQYF.

J is TRBJ2-5 and V is TRBV10-3; the D gene is possibly TRBD2 (5 bases). This CDR3 has 14 residues. Germline V lookup: CDR1 ENHRY, CDR2 SYGVKD. V was trimmed by 7 bases and J by 3 bases, leaving 15 bases between them. The CDR3 nucleotides read TGTGCCATCAACCACGGACTGGGTGAAGAGACCCAGTACTTC. It encodes CAINHGLGEETQYF.

The rearrangement links TRBV7-2 to TRBJ2-3, with TRBD1 matching 10 bases. The J segment lost 6 bases and the V segment lost 5 bases, leaving 5 bases of the junction unmatched. This CDR3 is 14 amino acids long. Per germline, CDR1 SGHTA and CDR2 FQGNSA. The CDR3 sequence is CASSMGQGSDTQYF. In nucleotides, the CDR3 is TGTGCCAGCAGCATGGGACAGGGGTCGGATACGCAGTATTTT.

Turning to this clone: Other DNA sequences in the sample encode the same CDR3. The chain recombines TRBV9 with TRBJ2-1, with TRBD2 matching 7 bases. Germline V CDR1 and CDR2: SGDLS, YYNGEE. The CDR3 extends over 12 amino acids. The V segment lost 4 bases and the J segment 9 bases; nucleotides outside the gene matches: 4. CDR3 residues: CASSSREGEQFF. The CDR3 coding sequence is TGTGCCAGCAGCTCTAGGGAGGGTGAGCAGTTCTTC. Supplemented by reference TRBV9 and TRBJ2-1, the full variable domain reads DSGVTQTPKHLITATGQRVTLRCSPRSGDLSVYWYQQSLDQGLQFLIQYYNGEERAKGNILERFSAQQFPDLHSELNLSSLELGDSALYFCASSSREGEQFFGPGTRLTVL.

The V gene is TRBV28, the J gene TRBJ2-6; D perhaps matches TRBD1 (5 bases). The V end was cut by 5 bases, the J end by 0 bases, with 5 bases between. This CDR3 has 14 amino acids. From germline, CDR1 is MDHEN and CDR2 SYDVKM. The CDR3, as DNA: TGTGCCAGCAGTGACAGCTCTGGGGCCAACGTCCTGACTTTC. This codes for CASSDSSGANVLTF.

The CDR3 DNA reads as TGTGCCAGTAGTCCCGGGGGGAGCAATCAGCCCCAGCATTTT. Translation gives CASSPGGSNQPQHF. V usage is TRBV19 and J usage is TRBJ1-5; D is perhaps TRBD1 (5 bases). The germline V gene encodes CDR1 LNHDA and CDR2 SQIVND (reference sequence). The CDR3 runs to 14 residues. V was trimmed by 5 bases and J by 1 base, leaving 9 bases between them.

The chain employs TRBV2 and TRBJ2-7, with 11 positions matching TRBD2. Per the germline V gene, CDR1 is SNHLY and CDR2 is FYNNEI. The ends lost 6 bases at V and 3 bases at J; junction bases unmatched: 7. The CDR3 consists of 15 residues. The CDR3, as DNA: TGTGCCAGCAGGGTTAGCGGGGGGGACAACTACGAGCAGTACTTC. It is translated as CASRVSGGDNYEQYF.

V and J are TRBV7-3 and TRBJ2-1; 7 bases map to TRBD1. The germline V gene has CDR1 SGHTA and CDR2 FQGTGA. This CDR3 comprises 14 residues. After removal of 5 bases from V and 10 bases from J, the junction contained 11 bases not matched to a gene. DNA for the CDR3: TGTGCCAGCAGCGCGCAGGGTACCAGGGGGGAGCAGTTCTTC. The encoded protein is CASSAQGTRGEQFF.

This clone has only a few counts. The chain links TRBV7-9 to TRBJ2-2, with D unresolved. The CDR3 spans 13 residues. Trimming pared 3 bases from V and 4 bases from J, leaving 6 bases between. Germline CDR1 SEHNR, CDR2 FQNEAQ (reference sequence). In DNA, the CDR3 is TGTGCCAGCAGCTTCGATACCACCGGGGAGCTGTTTTTT. As protein: CASSFDTTGELFF.

CDR3: CASSPSGIGIQYF. The CDR3, as DNA: TGTGCCAGCAGCCCTAGCGGGATCGGCATTCAGTACTTC. The genes are TRBV5-8 and TRBJ2-4; 9 bases are shared with TRBD2. The CDR3 runs 13 residues. After removal of 4 bases from V and 9 bases from J, the junction contained 5 bases not matched to a gene. Germline loops: CDR1 SGHTS, CDR2 YDEGEE.

The chain combines TRBV29-1 with TRBJ2-3; the match to TRBD2 covers 13 bases. Germline lookup yields CDR1 SQVTM and CDR2 ANQGSEA. The trim removed 5 bases at V and 3 bases at J, leaving 5 bases unmatched. There are 15 residues in the CDR3. As DNA, the CDR3 is TGCAGCGTTTCCACTAGCGGGAGGGGGACAGATACGCAGTATTTT. This sequence encodes CSVSTSGRGTDTQYF.

This chain connects TRBV5-4 to TRBJ1-2; D unclear. Germline CDR1 reads SGHNT; CDR2 reads YYREEE (reference sequence). CDR3 size: 13 residues. The V end was cut by 4 bases, the J end by 10 bases, with 17 bases between. The CDR3 DNA is TGTGCCAGCAGCCATATCTCGGACCGCTACTACACCTTC. Its protein is CASSHISDRYYTF.

This chain connects TRBV5-6 to TRBJ2-7; 10 bases are shared with TRBD2. Germline CDR1 SGHDT, CDR2 YYEEEE. With V trimmed by 5 bases and J by 5 bases, 10 bases remained unmatched. This CDR3 comprises 15 residues. The CDR3: CASRPLAGGHDEQYF. DNA of the CDR3: TGTGCCAGCAGACCCTTAGCGGGAGGACATGACGAGCAGTACTTC.

CDR3 residues: CASSPAGRTSSYNEQFF. The CDR3 DNA reads TGTGCCAGCAGTCCCGCTGGGCGTACCTCCTCCTACAATGAGCAGTTCTTC. The chain joins TRBV6-6 to TRBJ2-1; no reliable D call. Germline V gene data show CDR1 as MNHNY and CDR2 as SVGAGI (reference sequence). V gave up 5 bases and J gave up 0 bases, with 17 bases separating them. The CDR3 has 17 amino acids.

The rearrangement links TRBV7-2 to TRBJ2-5, with 14 bases identical to TRBD2. CDR1 is SGHTA, CDR2 FQGNSA, per germline. The CDR3 length is 15 residues. The V and J ends lost 8 bases and 9 bases, in that order; junction bases with no gene match: 11. The CDR3 sequence: CASRAGLAGGGAQYF. Here the CDR3 DNA reads TGTGCCAGCCGGGCCGGACTAGCGGGAGGAGGGGCCCAGTACTTC.